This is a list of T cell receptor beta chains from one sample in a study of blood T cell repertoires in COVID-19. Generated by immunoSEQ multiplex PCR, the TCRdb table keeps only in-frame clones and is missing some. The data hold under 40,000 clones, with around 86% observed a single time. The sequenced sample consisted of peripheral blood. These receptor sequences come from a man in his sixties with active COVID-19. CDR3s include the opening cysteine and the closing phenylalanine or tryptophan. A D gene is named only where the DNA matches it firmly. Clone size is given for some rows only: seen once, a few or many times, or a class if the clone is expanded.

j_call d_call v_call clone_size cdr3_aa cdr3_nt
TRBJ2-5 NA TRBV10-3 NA CAISVELTQETQYF TGTGCCATCAGTGTGGAGCTCACCCAAGAGACCCAGTACTTC
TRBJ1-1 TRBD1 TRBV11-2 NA CASSYGTEAFF TGTGCCAGCAGCTATGGGACAGAGGCTTTCTTT
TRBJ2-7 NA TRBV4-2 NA CASSQDRRGHNPYEQYF TGTGCCAGCAGCCAAGATAGGCGGGGCCACAATCCCTACGAGCAGTACTTC
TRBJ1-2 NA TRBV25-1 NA CASRWGLGYGYTF TGTGCCAGCAGGTGGGGGCTAGGCTATGGCTACACCTTC
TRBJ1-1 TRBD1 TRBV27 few CASRKTGVNTEAFF TGTGCCAGCCGTAAAACAGGGGTGAACACTGAAGCTTTCTTT
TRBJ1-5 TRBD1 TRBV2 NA CASTPDATGPSAQHF TGTGCCAGCACCCCCGATGCGACAGGGCCATCGGCCCAGCATTTT
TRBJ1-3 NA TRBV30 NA CAWGRGSSGNTIYF TGTGCCTGGGGGAGAGGGAGCTCTGGAAACACCATATATTTT
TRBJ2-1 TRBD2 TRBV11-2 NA CASSLGTSGHYNEQFF TGTGCCAGCAGCTTAGGGACTAGCGGGCATTACAATGAGCAGTTCTTC
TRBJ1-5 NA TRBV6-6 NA CASTRQANQPQHF TGTGCCAGCACCCGACAAGCCAATCAGCCCCAGCATTTT
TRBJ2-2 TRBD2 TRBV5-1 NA CASSPITSGGTNTGELFF TGCGCCAGCAGCCCAATCACTAGCGGGGGGACGAACACCGGGGAGCTGTTTTTT
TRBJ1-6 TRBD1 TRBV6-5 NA CASSYHTGGSSPLHF TGTGCCAGCAGTTACCATACAGGGGGTAGTTCACCCCTCCACTTT
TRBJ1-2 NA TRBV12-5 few CASGTTANYGYTF TGTGCTAGTGGTACGACAGCTAACTATGGCTACACCTTC
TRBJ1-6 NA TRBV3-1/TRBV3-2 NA CASSQDQGSRPTLHF TGTGCCAGCAGCCAGGATCAGGGTTCGAGGCCAACCCTCCACTTT
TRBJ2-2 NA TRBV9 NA CASSPRGAGDTGELFF TGTGCCAGCAGCCCCCGTGGAGCGGGCGATACCGGGGAGCTGTTTTTT
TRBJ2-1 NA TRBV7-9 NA CASRRGNYNEQFF TGTGCCAGCAGACGGGGGAACTACAATGAGCAGTTCTTC
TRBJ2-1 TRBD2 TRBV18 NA CASSPGLADYNEQFF TGTGCCAGCTCACCGGGACTAGCGGACTACAATGAGCAGTTCTTC
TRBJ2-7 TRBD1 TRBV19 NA CATAPRGRLQQYF TGTGCCACTGCCCCCAGGGGGCGCTTACAGCAGTACTTC
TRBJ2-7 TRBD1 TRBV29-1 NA CSVGTGAYEQYF TGCAGCGTGGGGACAGGGGCCTACGAGCAGTACTTC
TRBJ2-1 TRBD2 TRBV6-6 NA CASSYSTGTSYNEQFF TGTGCCAGCAGTTACTCAACCGGGACTAGCTACAATGAGCAGTTCTTC
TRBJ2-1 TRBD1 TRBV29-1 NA CSAGTVEQFF TGCAGCGCCGGGACAGTTGAGCAGTTCTTC
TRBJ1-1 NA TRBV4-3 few CASSWGHTNTEAFF TGCGCCAGCAGCTGGGGACACACGAACACTGAAGCTTTCTTT
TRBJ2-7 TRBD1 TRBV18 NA CATRLDRDTYEQYF TGTGCCACACGATTGGACAGGGACACCTACGAGCAGTACTTC
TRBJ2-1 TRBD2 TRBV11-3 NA CASSLGTSGGNEQFF TGTGCCAGCAGCCTCGGGACTAGCGGGGGAAATGAGCAGTTCTTC
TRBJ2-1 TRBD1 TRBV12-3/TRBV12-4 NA CASSTNPTGPGFF TGTGCCAGCAGTACAAACCCGACAGGGCCGGGGTTCTTC
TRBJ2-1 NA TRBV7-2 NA CASRTAGNEQFF TGTGCCAGCAGAACGGCGGGCAATGAGCAGTTCTTC
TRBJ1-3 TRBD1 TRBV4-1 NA CASSQFGTASSGNTIYF TGCGCCAGCAGCCAATTCGGGACAGCGAGCTCTGGAAACACCATATATTTT
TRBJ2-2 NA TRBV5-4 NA CASSPDTGAGELFF TGTGCCAGCAGCCCCGACACCGGGGCCGGGGAGCTGTTTTTT
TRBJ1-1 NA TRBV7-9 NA CASSLSYGEGNTETFF TGTGCCAGCAGCTTATCATATGGGGAGGGCAACACTGAAACTTTCTTT
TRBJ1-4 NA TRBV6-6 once CASSYLAESNEKLFF TGTGCCAGCAGTTACCTGGCAGAATCTAATGAAAAACTGTTTTTT
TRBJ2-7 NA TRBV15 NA CATSAYLQDTYEQYF TGTGCCACCAGCGCTTATCTACAGGACACCTACGAGCAGTACTTC
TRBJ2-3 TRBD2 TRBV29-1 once CSVVGGAGGTDTQYF TGCAGCGTTGTAGGTGGAGCGGGGGGCACAGATACGCAGTATTTT
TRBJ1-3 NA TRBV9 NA CASSVQGYSGNTIYF TGTGCCAGCAGCGTACAGGGATACTCTGGAAACACCATATATTTT
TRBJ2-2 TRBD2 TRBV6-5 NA CASRLAGVNTGELFF TGTGCCAGCAGACTAGCGGGGGTGAACACCGGGGAGCTGTTTTTT
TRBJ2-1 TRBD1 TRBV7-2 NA CASSITDRGYNEQFF TGTGCCAGCAGCATTACTGACAGGGGATACAATGAGCAGTTCTTC
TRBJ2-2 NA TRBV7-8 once CASSLGGTGELFF TGTGCCAGCAGCTTGGGAGGCACCGGGGAGCTGTTTTTT
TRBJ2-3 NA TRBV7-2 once CASSLGGTAITDTQYF TGTGCCAGCAGCCTGGGGGGAACAGCGATCACAGATACGCAGTATTTT
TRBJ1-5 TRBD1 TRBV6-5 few CASRLQGAGNQPQHF TGTGCCAGCAGGCTACAGGGGGCTGGCAATCAGCCCCAGCATTTT
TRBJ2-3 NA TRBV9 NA CASSVAYQSAQYF TGTGCCAGCAGCGTAGCGTACCAGTCTGCGCAGTATTTT
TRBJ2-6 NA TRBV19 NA CASSTGASGANVLTF TGTGCCAGTAGTACAGGGGCCTCTGGGGCCAACGTCCTGACTTTC
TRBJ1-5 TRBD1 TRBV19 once CASSQGQGRLSNQPQHF TGTGCCAGTAGCCAGGGACAGGGACGTTTAAGCAATCAGCCCCAGCATTTT
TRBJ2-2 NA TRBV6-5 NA CASRSGGTGELFF TGTGCCAGCAGGTCAGGGGGGACCGGGGAGCTGTTTTTT
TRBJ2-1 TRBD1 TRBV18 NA CASQTGGEQFF TGTGCCAGCCAAACAGGGGGTGAGCAGTTCTTC
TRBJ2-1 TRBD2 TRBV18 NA CASSPHAGGTGNEQFF TGTGCCAGCTCACCACATGCGGGAGGGACGGGCAATGAGCAGTTCTTC
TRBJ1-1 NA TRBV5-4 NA CASSLAGRSTEAFF TGTGCCAGCAGCTTGGCGGGGAGATCAACTGAAGCTTTCTTT
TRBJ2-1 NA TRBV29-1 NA CSVDGEPEQFF TGCAGCGTTGACGGAGAACCTGAGCAGTTCTTC
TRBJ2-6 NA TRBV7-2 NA CASSPSSSGANVLTF TGTGCCAGCAGCCCGAGTTCCTCTGGGGCCAACGTCCTGACTTTC
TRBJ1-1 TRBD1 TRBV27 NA CASSRQGVTEAFF TGTGCCAGCTCCCGGCAGGGGGTGACTGAAGCTTTCTTT
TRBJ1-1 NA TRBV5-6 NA CASSRAGVRTEAFF TGTGCCAGCAGCCGGGCAGGGGTGAGGACTGAAGCTTTCTTT
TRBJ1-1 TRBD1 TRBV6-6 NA CASSKQGQAFF TGTGCCAGCAGTAAACAGGGGCAGGCTTTCTTT
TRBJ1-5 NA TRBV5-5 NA CASSLDWGGNQPQHF TGTGCCAGCAGCTTGGACTGGGGGGGCAATCAGCCCCAGCATTTT